This T cell receptor beta chain was recorded in a study of T cells of healthy individuals. From the 5' RACE reads, TCRdb called clonotypes with MiXCR, one entry per CDR3 protein. The repertoire holds around 100,000 distinct CDR3 sequences, with 15% to 20% as singletons. This clonotype was sampled from a human donor in good health.

CDR3 nucleotides: TGTGCCAGCAGCCCCCCAAGGATACTCAGGGCCAACGTCCTGACTTTC. Its protein product is CASSPPRILRANVLTF. The V and J genes are TRBV5-6 and TRBJ2-6, with D unclear. From germline, CDR1 is SGHDT and CDR2 YYEEEE. V was clipped by 4 bases and J by 5 bases, with 16 bases between them. CDR3 size: 16 residues. The full variable domain, rest sourced from reference TRBV5-6 and TRBJ2-6, is DAGVTQSPTHLIKTRGQQVTLRCSPKSGHDTVSWYQQALGQGPQFIFQYYEEEERQRGNFPDRFSGHQFPNYSSELNVNALLLGDSALYLCASSPPRILRANVLTFGAGSRLTVL.